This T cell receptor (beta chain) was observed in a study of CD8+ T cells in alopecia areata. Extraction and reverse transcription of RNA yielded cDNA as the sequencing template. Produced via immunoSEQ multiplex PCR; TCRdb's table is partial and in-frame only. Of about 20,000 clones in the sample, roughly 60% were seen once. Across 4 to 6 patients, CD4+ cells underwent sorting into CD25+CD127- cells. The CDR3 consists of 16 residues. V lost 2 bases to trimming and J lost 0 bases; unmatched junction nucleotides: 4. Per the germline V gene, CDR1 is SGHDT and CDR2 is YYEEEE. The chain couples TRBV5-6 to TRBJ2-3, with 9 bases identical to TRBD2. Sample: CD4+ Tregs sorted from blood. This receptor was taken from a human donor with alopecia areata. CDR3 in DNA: TGTGCCAGCAGCTTAGGGCTAGCGGGGAGCACAGATACGCAGTATTTT. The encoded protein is CASSLGLAGSTDTQYF.